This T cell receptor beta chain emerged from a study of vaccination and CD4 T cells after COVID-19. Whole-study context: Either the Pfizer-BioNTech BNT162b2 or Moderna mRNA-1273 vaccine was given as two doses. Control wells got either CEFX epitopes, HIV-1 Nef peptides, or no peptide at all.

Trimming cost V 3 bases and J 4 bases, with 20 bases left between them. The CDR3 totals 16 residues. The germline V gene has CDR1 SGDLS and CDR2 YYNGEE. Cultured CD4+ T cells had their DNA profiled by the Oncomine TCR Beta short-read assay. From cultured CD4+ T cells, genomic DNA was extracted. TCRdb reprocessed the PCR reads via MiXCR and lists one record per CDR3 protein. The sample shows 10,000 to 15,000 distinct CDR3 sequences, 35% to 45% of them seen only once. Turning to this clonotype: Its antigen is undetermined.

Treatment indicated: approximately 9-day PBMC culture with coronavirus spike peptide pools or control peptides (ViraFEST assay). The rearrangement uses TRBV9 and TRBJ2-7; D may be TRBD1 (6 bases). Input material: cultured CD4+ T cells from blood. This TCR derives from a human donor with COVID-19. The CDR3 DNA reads TGTGCCAGCAGCGCCGGGTTTAGCCAGGGGACGTACGAGCAGTACTTC. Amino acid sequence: CASSAGFSQGTYEQYF.